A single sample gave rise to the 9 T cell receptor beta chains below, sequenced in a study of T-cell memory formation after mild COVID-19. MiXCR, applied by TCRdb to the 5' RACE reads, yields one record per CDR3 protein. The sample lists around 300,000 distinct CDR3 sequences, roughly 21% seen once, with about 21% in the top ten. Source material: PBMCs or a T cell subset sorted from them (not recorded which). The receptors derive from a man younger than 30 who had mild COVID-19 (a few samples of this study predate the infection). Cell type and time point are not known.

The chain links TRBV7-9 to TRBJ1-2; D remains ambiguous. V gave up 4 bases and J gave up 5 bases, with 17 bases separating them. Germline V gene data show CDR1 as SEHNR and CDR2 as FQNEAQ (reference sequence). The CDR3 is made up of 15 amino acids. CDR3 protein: CASSSWGRAEYGYTF. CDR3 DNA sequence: TGTGCCAGCAGCTCATGGGGTAGAGCGGAATATGGCTACACCTTC.

In nucleotides, the CDR3 is TGTGCCAGCAGTGAGAATTCGGGGAACCAAGAGACCCAGTACTTC. Its translation: CASSENSGNQETQYF. This sequence joins TRBV2 and TRBJ2-5; D might be TRBD2 (5 bases). The CDR3 spans 15 residues. Germline V gene data show CDR1 as SNHLY and CDR2 as FYNNEI. The V gene lost 3 bases and the J gene lost 0 bases, with 11 bases spanning the gap.

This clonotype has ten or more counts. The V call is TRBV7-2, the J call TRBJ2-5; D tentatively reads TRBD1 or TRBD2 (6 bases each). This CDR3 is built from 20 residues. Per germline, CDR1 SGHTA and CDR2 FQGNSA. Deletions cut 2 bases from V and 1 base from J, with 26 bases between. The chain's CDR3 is CASSLLLSTGAGAPQETQYF. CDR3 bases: TGTGCCAGCAGCTTACTTCTTTCGACGGGGGCGGGTGCTCCCCAAGAGACCCAGTACTTC.

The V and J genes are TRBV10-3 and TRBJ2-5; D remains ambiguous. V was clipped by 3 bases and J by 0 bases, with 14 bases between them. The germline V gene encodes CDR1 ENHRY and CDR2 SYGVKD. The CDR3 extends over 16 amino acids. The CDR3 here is CAISEGAASYQETQYF. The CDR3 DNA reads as TGTGCCATCAGTGAAGGTGCCGCCTCGTACCAAGAGACCCAGTACTTC.

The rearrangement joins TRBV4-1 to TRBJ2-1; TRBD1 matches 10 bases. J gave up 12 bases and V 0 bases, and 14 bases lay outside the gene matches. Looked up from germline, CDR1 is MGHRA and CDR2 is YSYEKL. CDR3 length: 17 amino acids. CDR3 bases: TGCGCCAGCAGCCAAGATCCGGGGACAGGGGTGCGCGAGGGGCAGTTCTTC. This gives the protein CASSQDPGTGVREGQFF.

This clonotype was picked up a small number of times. CDR3 amino acids: CASSQDRAYGYTF. CDR3 DNA: TGCGCCAGCAGCCAAGATAGGGCGTATGGCTACACCTTC. The rearrangement links TRBV4-3 to TRBJ1-2; D gene ambiguous. Per germline, CDR1 LGHNA and CDR2 YSLEER. Trimming pared 0 bases from V and 5 bases from J, leaving 7 bases between. The CDR3 is 13 residues long.

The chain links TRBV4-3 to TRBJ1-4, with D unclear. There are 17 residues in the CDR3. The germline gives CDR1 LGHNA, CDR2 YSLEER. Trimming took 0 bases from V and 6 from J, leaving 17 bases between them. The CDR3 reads CASSQDLLRKWDEKLFF. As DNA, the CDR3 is TGCGCCAGCAGCCAAGATCTTCTGAGGAAATGGGATGAAAAACTGTTTTTT.

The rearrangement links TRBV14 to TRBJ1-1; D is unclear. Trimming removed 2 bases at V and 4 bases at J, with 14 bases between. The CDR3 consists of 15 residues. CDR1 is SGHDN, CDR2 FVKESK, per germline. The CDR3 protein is CASSQFPLSSTEAFF. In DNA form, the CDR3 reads TGTGCCAGCAGCCAATTTCCCCTATCCAGCACTGAAGCTTTCTTT.

The CDR3 reads CASSFPTANTGELFF. The CDR3 DNA is TGTGCCAGCAGCTTTCCAACAGCAAACACCGGGGAGCTGTTTTTT. The V gene is TRBV11-2, the J gene TRBJ2-2; no definite D call. This CDR3 has 15 amino acids. The germline CDR1 and CDR2 sequences are SGHAT and FQNNGV. V lost 3 bases, J lost 2 bases, and 10 bases lay in between.